One T cell receptor beta chain is described in this entry. Its specificity is not known. Assay used: immunoSEQ multiplex PCR; TCRdb lists only in-frame clones, some missing. The sample yields roughly 120,000 clones, approximately 94% seen once. The data were taken from a study of cytomegalovirus exposure and HLA in healthy donors. Points from the study as a whole: Cytomegalovirus association was listed for about 150 TCR beta chains.

With V trimmed by 0 bases and J by 4 bases, 1 base remained unmatched. The V gene's germline CDR1 is SGDLS and CDR2 YYNGEE. The CDR3 is 14 amino acids. The source of this sequence is a woman aged 18 to 35 in good health and CMV-seronegative. V is TRBV9 and J is TRBJ2-7, with 10 bases matching TRBD2. The sequencing input was PBMCs. DNA of the CDR3: TGTGCCAGCAGCGTAGGGACTAGCGGTTACGAGCAGTACTTC. It specifies CASSVGTSGYEQYF.